This TCR beta chain was sequenced during a study of T-cell reconstitution after alpha-beta-depleted transplantation in children. Per the germline V gene, CDR1 is MNHNS and CDR2 is SASEGT. V lost 6 bases and J 3 bases, leaving 14 bases between the germline ends. The CDR3 runs 14 residues. Preparation of the TCRbeta library used unique molecular identifiers. TCRdb ran MiXCR on the PCR reads and lists one entry per CDR3 protein. The sample lists more than 550,000 distinct CDR3 sequences, over 9.5% occurring once. This clonotype was seen a few times. The receptor's source is a human donor who donated a stem cell graft to a child with acute myeloid leukemia. The sequencing here drew on PBMCs from the stem cell graft donor, taken from the stem cell graft. The J gene is TRBJ2-5, the V gene TRBV6-1; possibly TRBD1 or TRBD2 for D (6 bases each). This CDR3 reads CASSPEGGKETQYF. In DNA form, the CDR3 reads TGTGCCAGCAGCCCCGAGGGGGGCAAAGAGACCCAGTACTTC.